This TCR beta chain was captured in a study of cytomegalovirus exposure and HLA in healthy donors. This clone was observed a handful of times. Its cognate antigen is unknown. Germline CDR1 SEHNR, CDR2 FQNEAQ (reference sequence). V was cut by 4 bases and J by 5 bases, with 25 bases left in between. The CDR3 runs to 18 residues. Study-wide results and caveats: A later analysis found common viral pathogens apparently linked to several of the most significant clusters. With later analysis, a missense DCLRE1C variant became linked to TCR beta V- and J-gene trimming. As immune exposure information, only CMV serostatus was available.

Use of 60 Vbeta and 13 Jbeta primers characterized the PCR. As processed by the authors: In a later analysis, 10 million to 11 million of about 80 million unique beta chains occurred in at least two donors. Assay: immunoSEQ multiplex PCR; the TCRdb copy retains only in-frame clones and omits some. V, J and clone size were drawn from that table, and D and trimming were deduced from the DNA. This table has approximately 110,000 clones, approximately 15% appearing once. The source material was PBMCs. The V call is TRBV7-9, the J call TRBJ2-3; the D gene is possibly TRBD2 (6 bases). This receptor was obtained from a woman aged 18-29 years in good health and CMV-seronegative. The CDR3 region is CASSSPGDGRDWVDTQYF. For the CDR3, the DNA is TGTGCCAGCAGCTCGCCGGGGGACGGGCGGGATTGGGTAGATACGCAGTATTTT.